The 30 T cell receptor beta chains reported below all come from one sample, sequenced in a study of T cell changes during pregnancy in multiple sclerosis. Using immunoSEQ multiplex PCR, the repertoire was profiled, and TCRdb retains in-frame clones only, with some absent. Among 90,000 to 120,000 clones listed, 85% to 95% were seen once. Sequences were derived from peripheral blood, sampled in the third trimester of pregnancy. These receptors originate from a female donor in good health, enrolled as a control in a pregnancy study.

This chain uses TRBV30 with TRBJ1-2; 7 nucleotides match TRBD1. Germline assignment: CDR1 GTSNPN and CDR2 SVGIG (reference sequence). The CDR3 consists of 15 residues. V lost 0 bases and J lost 2; bases outside the gene matches: 6. The CDR3 DNA follows: TGTGCCTGGAGTGTATCGGCCAGGGGGAACTATGGCTACACCTTC. The encoded protein is CAWSVSARGNYGYTF.

The gene calls are TRBV9 and TRBJ2-1; 9 nucleotides align to TRBD2. This CDR3 is 20 amino acids long. Unmatched junction bases numbered 17, after V lost 4 bases and J lost 0 bases. CDR1 SGDLS and CDR2 YYNGEE come from the germline V gene. The CDR3 DNA is TGTGCCAGCAGCCCGGAGGGCTCGCGGGGGGGCTTTAGCTCCTACAATGAGCAGTTCTTC. As protein: CASSPEGSRGGFSSYNEQFF. Together with reference TRBV9 and TRBJ2-1, the CDR3 gives the full variable domain: DSGVTQTPKHLITATGQRVTLRCSPRSGDLSVYWYQQSLDQGLQFLIQYYNGEERAKGNILERFSAQQFPDLHSELNLSSLELGDSALYFCASSPEGSRGGFSSYNEQFFGPGTRLTVL.

The genes are TRBV2 and TRBJ1-6; 11 bases line up with TRBD1. The CDR3 extends over 14 amino acids. V gave up 5 bases and J gave up 9 bases; unmatched junction bases: 3. Germline V lookup: CDR1 SNHLY, CDR2 FYNNEI. This CDR3 reads CASSPDRGLSPLHF. The CDR3, as DNA: TGTGCCAGCAGTCCGGACAGGGGGCTTTCACCCCTCCACTTT. Full variable domain (missing parts from reference TRBV2 and TRBJ1-6): EPEVTQTPSHQVTQMGQEVILRCVPISNHLYFYWYRQILGQKVEFLVSFYNNEISEKSEIFDDQFSVERPDGSNFTLKIRSTKLEDSAMYFCASSPDRGLSPLHFGNGTRLTVT.

CDR3 region: CASSLFSTGSDYEQYF. The DNA of the CDR3 is TGTGCCAGCAGCTTATTCAGTACAGGGTCGGACTACGAGCAGTACTTC. The V and J genes are TRBV7-6 and TRBJ2-7, with D perhaps TRBD1 (6 bases). Germline-derived CDR1 and CDR2 are SGHVS and FNYEAQ. The CDR3 is 16 amino acids. V lost 2 bases and J lost 3, with 17 bases in between.

The J gene is TRBJ2-7, the V gene TRBV30; 7 bases align to TRBD2. Germline CDR1 GTSNPN, CDR2 SVGIG (reference sequence). The length of the CDR3 is 14 residues. V shed 1 base, J shed 2 bases, and the junction held 5 bases outside the gene matches. The CDR3 DNA is TGTGCCTGGAGTGACTTGGGACTAACCTACGAGCAGTACTTC. Translating it yields CAWSDLGLTYEQYF.

The CDR3, as DNA: TGTGCCAGCAGCCCCAGCCGGGACAGCTACTACTACGAGCAGTACTTC. Translation gives CASSPSRDSYYYEQYF. J is TRBJ2-7 and V is TRBV14, with 7 bases lining up with TRBD1. Trimming at V came to 4 bases and at J to 3 bases, leaving 12 bases not matched to a gene. The CDR3 consists of 16 residues. Looked up from germline, CDR1 is SGHDN and CDR2 is FVKESK.

This chain connects TRBV7-2 to TRBJ1-5; no clear D gene. The CDR3 extends over 13 amino acids. Germline CDR1 reads SGHTA; CDR2 reads FQGNSA. V was shortened by 3 bases and J by 6 bases, with 9 bases between the two germline ends. CDR3 loop: CASSFGGGQPQHF. CDR3 sequence (DNA): TGTGCCAGCAGCTTTGGAGGAGGTCAGCCCCAGCATTTT.

The chain joins TRBV18 to TRBJ1-2, with D perhaps matching TRBD1 (6 bases). CDR1 is KGHSH and CDR2 is LQKENI in the germline V gene. Trimming pared 0 bases from V and 4 bases from J, leaving 12 bases between. The CDR3 contains 15 residues. Here the CDR3 DNA reads TGTGCCAGCTCACCACCGGTGGGCAGGGGCTATGGCTACACCTTC. It codes for CASSPPVGRGYGYTF.

The chain links TRBV29-1 to TRBJ1-2; D not resolved. Trimming stripped 3 bases from V and 0 bases from J, with 11 bases between. Germline lookup yields CDR1 SQVTM and CDR2 ANQGSEA. The CDR3 consists of 14 residues. CDR3 protein: CSVDIGGTNYGYTF. As DNA, the CDR3 is TGCAGCGTTGATATTGGAGGTACTAACTATGGCTACACCTTC.

This clone came up once. V and J are TRBV30 and TRBJ1-2; a weak D match, TRBD1 (6 bases). Germline CDR1 reads GTSNPN; CDR2 reads SVGIG (reference sequence). Trimming removed 1 base at V and 4 bases at J, with 22 bases between. The CDR3 is 17 amino acids. CDR3 sequence: CAWSERGGGPGLYGYTF. The CDR3 DNA sequence: TGTGCCTGGAGTGAACGAGGGGGGGGGCCAGGACTCTATGGCTACACCTTC.

The CDR3 loop is CASSFYSGGTEAFF. CDR3 DNA: TGTGCCAGCAGCTTTTACTCAGGGGGCACTGAAGCTTTCTTT. The genes are TRBV13 and TRBJ1-1; TRBD1 aligns across 7 bases. Germline CDR1 and CDR2: PRHDT and FYEKMQ (reference sequence). This CDR3 is 14 amino acids long. V gave up 3 bases and J gave up 4 bases; unmatched junction bases: 5.

This chain joins TRBV7-9 and TRBJ1-4, with TRBD1 as a possible D gene (6 bases). The CDR3 spans 15 residues. Deletions cut 2 bases from V and 3 bases from J, with 10 bases between. The V gene's germline CDR1 is SEHNR and CDR2 FQNEAQ (reference sequence). For the CDR3, the DNA is TGTGCCAGCAGCTTAACCGGACAGCCTAATGAAAAACTGTTTTTT. This sequence encodes CASSLTGQPNEKLFF. Variable domain in full (rest from reference TRBV7-9 and TRBJ1-4): DTGVSQNPRHKITKRGQNVTFRCDPISEHNRLYWYRQTLGQGPEFLTYFQNEAQLEKSRLLSDRFSAERPKGSFSTLEIQRTEQGDSAMYLCASSLTGQPNEKLFFGSGTQLSVL.

As concerns this clone: Germline and junction disagree at one end, which may indicate a read error. This sequence joins TRBV7-8 and TRBJ2-1; a weak D match, TRBD2 (6 bases). Germline CDR1 is SGHVS and CDR2 is FQNEAQ. The CDR3 covers 14 residues. The chain's CDR3 is CAGSQAWGVNEQFF. Here the CDR3 DNA reads TGTGCCGGCAGCCAGGCGTGGGGGGTCAATGAGCAGTTCTTC. The complete variable domain, with remaining parts taken from reference TRBV7-8 and TRBJ2-1, reads GAGVSQSPRYKVAKRGQDVALRCDPISGHVSLFWYQQALGQGPEFLTYFQNEAQLDKSGLPSDRFFAERPEGSVSTLKIQRTQQEDSAVYLCAGSQAWGVNEQFFGPGTRLTVL.

This chain links TRBV19 with TRBJ2-3; D may be TRBD2 (5 bases). The CDR3 length is 13 residues. V gave up 8 bases and J gave up 5 bases, with 14 bases separating them. Germline CDR1 LNHDA, CDR2 SQIVND (reference sequence). The CDR3 bases are TGTGCCAGTGAGGACGGGGTGATAGATACGCAGTATTTT. The encoded protein is CASEDGVIDTQYF.

The chain uses TRBV5-6 and TRBJ1-1; D not certain. V was shortened by 1 base and J by 6 bases, with 7 bases between the two germline ends. Looked up from germline, CDR1 is SGHDT and CDR2 is YYEEEE. The length of the CDR3 is 12 residues. In DNA form, the CDR3 reads TGTGCCAGCAGCTTGATTTCAGCTGAAGCTTTCTTT. This codes for CASSLISAEAFF.

The V call is TRBV13, the J call TRBJ2-7; D remains unclear. Trimming pared 2 bases from V and 10 bases from J, leaving 9 bases between. Germline loops: CDR1 PRHDT, CDR2 FYEKMQ (reference sequence). The CDR3 consists of 11 residues. CDR3 DNA: TGTGCCAGCAGCTTAAGAGCTAATCAGTACTTC. Amino acid sequence: CASSLRANQYF.

The gene calls are TRBV4-3 and TRBJ2-1; 7 nucleotides align to TRBD2. The J segment lost 7 bases and the V segment lost 0 bases, leaving 6 bases of the junction unmatched. This CDR3 has 15 amino acids. Germline V lookup: CDR1 LGHNA, CDR2 YSLEER. In nucleotides, the CDR3 is TGCGCCAGCAGCCAAGATTGGACTAGAGATAATGAGCAGTTCTTC. It yields the protein CASSQDWTRDNEQFF.

This chain connects TRBV30 to TRBJ1-3, with TRBD1 matching 7 bases. The CDR3 is 15 amino acids. The ends lost 1 base at V and 0 bases at J; junction bases unmatched: 3. Germline V gene sequence: CDR1 GTSNPN, CDR2 SVGIG (reference sequence). CDR3 sequence: CAWSGGQYSGNTIYF. DNA of the CDR3: TGTGCCTGGAGTGGGGGACAGTACTCTGGAAACACCATATATTTT. The full variable domain, its missing parts supplied by reference TRBV30 and TRBJ1-3, is SQTIHQWPATLVQPVGSPLSLECTVEGTSNPNLYWYRQAAGRGLQLLFYSVGIGQISSEVPQNLSASRPQDRQFILSSKKLLLSDSGFYLCAWSGGQYSGNTIYFGEGSWLTVV.

V is TRBV6-1 and J is TRBJ1-6, with a weak D call TRBD1 (6 bases). There are 13 residues in the CDR3. From germline, CDR1 is MNHNS and CDR2 SASEGT. The ends were cut back, 4 bases at V and 9 bases at J, with 10 bases in the middle. CDR3: CASSADSFSPLHF. The DNA of the CDR3 is TGTGCCAGCAGTGCGGACAGTTTTTCACCCCTCCACTTT.

The chain uses TRBV30 and TRBJ1-2; D is possibly TRBD1 (5 bases). Germline CDR1 and CDR2: GTSNPN and SVGIG (reference sequence). V gave up 0 bases and J gave up 6 bases, with 8 bases separating them. The CDR3 extends over 12 amino acids. The CDR3 sequence: CAWSVPGHGYTF. The CDR3 nucleotides are TGTGCCTGGAGTGTACCAGGGCATGGCTACACCTTC.

This clone was detected once. V usage is TRBV7-2 and J usage is TRBJ1-3, with 10 bases that match TRBD1. In germline, CDR1 is SGHTA, CDR2 FQGNSA. The CDR3 is 18 residues long. Trimming cost V 5 bases and J 1 base; bases outside gene matches: 11. The DNA for the CDR3 is TGTGCCAGCAGCCCCGGGACAGGGGTCCTTTCTTCTGGAAACACCATATATTTT. Translated: CASSPGTGVLSSGNTIYF.

This clone was detected a few times. V usage is TRBV19 and J usage is TRBJ2-7; D possibly corresponds to TRBD1 (6 bases). Trimming shortened V by 3 bases and J by 1 base, and 13 bases separated the two germline ends. Germline loops: CDR1 LNHDA, CDR2 SQIVND (reference sequence). This CDR3 spans 15 amino acids. Here the CDR3 reads CASSISEGGSYEQYF. The CDR3 nucleotides read TGTGCCAGTAGTATTAGCGAAGGGGGATCCTACGAGCAGTACTTC.

V is TRBV5-1 and J is TRBJ2-7; 8 positions agree with TRBD1. Germline V lookup: CDR1 SGHRS, CDR2 YFSETQ. This CDR3 comprises 14 residues. V shed 4 bases, J shed 4 bases, and the junction held 7 bases outside the gene matches. The CDR3 region has the DNA TGCGCCAGCAGCGCAGGGGACAGGACGTACGAGCAGTACTTC. Amino acids: CASSAGDRTYEQYF.

The chain is built from TRBV7-9 and TRBJ1-5; D gene ambiguous. The CDR3 extends over 14 amino acids. CDR1 and CDR2 from the germline V gene are SEHNR and FQNEAQ (reference sequence). V lost 5 bases and J lost 5, with 13 bases in between. CDR3 DNA: TGTGCCAGCAGCCCGGCCGAGGGCTATCAGCCCCAGCATTTT. Translated, it gives CASSPAEGYQPQHF.

V and J are TRBV7-6 and TRBJ2-6, with D possibly being TRBD2 (5 bases). Trimming removed 2 bases from V and 4 bases from J, with 12 bases in between. This CDR3 spans 16 amino acids. Germline V gene data show CDR1 as SGHVS and CDR2 as FNYEAQ. The CDR3 is CASSLMGSGGANVLTF. Written as DNA, the CDR3 is TGTGCCAGCAGCTTAATGGGGTCGGGGGGGGCCAACGTCCTGACTTTC.

The J gene is TRBJ1-5, the V gene TRBV5-6, with a possible D match to TRBD1 (5 bases). The CDR3 runs to 17 residues. Germline values: CDR1 SGHDT, CDR2 YYEEEE. V lost 0 bases, J lost 3 bases, and 16 bases lay in between. The CDR3: CASSLGGLLLINQPQHF. The CDR3, as DNA: TGTGCCAGCAGCTTGGGGGGCCTACTCCTTATCAATCAGCCCCAGCATTTT.

V usage is TRBV7-8 and J usage is TRBJ2-3; perhaps TRBD2 as D (5 bases). In germline, CDR1 is SGHVS, CDR2 FQNEAQ. V shed 5 bases and J shed 5 bases, with 8 bases lying between them. There are 12 residues in the CDR3. CDR3 DNA sequence: TGTGCCAGCAGCCGGACTCAAGATACGCAGTATTTT. It codes for CASSRTQDTQYF.

The rearrangement joins TRBV2 to TRBJ1-1; D possibly corresponds to TRBD1 (5 bases). The CDR3 has 14 amino acids. The ends were cut back, 8 bases at V and 4 bases at J, with 17 bases in the middle. Germline V gene sequence: CDR1 SNHLY, CDR2 FYNNEI. The CDR3: CASRQLSGITEAFF. The CDR3 DNA is TGTGCCAGCCGACAGCTATCAGGGATCACTGAAGCTTTCTTT.

The chain employs TRBV30 and TRBJ2-7; 10 bases line up with TRBD2. The V and J ends lost 2 bases and 6 bases, in that order; junction bases with no gene match: 4. CDR1 and CDR2 from the germline V gene are GTSNPN and SVGIG (reference sequence). The CDR3 consists of 13 residues. The CDR3 reads CAWSSGGGPEQYF. The CDR3 DNA follows: TGTGCCTGGAGTAGCGGGGGGGGCCCCGAGCAGTACTTC. Full variable domain (rest looked up from reference TRBV30 and TRBJ2-7): SQTIHQWPATLVQPVGSPLSLECTVEGTSNPNLYWYRQAAGRGLQLLFYSVGIGQISSEVPQNLSASRPQDRQFILSSKKLLLSDSGFYLCAWSSGGGPEQYFGPGTRLTVT.

The V gene is TRBV5-1, the J gene TRBJ2-7; 12 positions agree with TRBD2. J lost 5 bases, V lost 4 bases, and 7 bases had no gene match. From germline, CDR1 is SGHRS and CDR2 YFSETQ. The CDR3 covers 15 residues. CDR3 protein: CASSLGLAGNHEQYF. CDR3 DNA: TGCGCCAGCAGCCTCGGACTAGCGGGGAACCACGAGCAGTACTTC.